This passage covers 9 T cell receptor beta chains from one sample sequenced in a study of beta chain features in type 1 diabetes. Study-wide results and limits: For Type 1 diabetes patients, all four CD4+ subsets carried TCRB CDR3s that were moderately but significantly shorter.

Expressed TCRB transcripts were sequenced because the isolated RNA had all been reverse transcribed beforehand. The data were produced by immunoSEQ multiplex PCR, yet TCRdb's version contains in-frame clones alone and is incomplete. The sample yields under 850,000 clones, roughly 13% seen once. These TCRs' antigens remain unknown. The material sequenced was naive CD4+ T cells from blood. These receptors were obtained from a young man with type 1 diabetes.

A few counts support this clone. CDR3 coding DNA: TGTGCCAGCAGCTTAAGTGGGGTCAATGAGCAGTTCTTC. Residues: CASSLSGVNEQFF. The rearrangement links TRBV7-9 to TRBJ2-1; D not resolved. Germline lookup yields CDR1 SEHNR and CDR2 FQNEAQ (reference sequence). V was trimmed by 2 bases and J by 6 bases, leaving 8 bases between them. The CDR3 length is 13 residues.

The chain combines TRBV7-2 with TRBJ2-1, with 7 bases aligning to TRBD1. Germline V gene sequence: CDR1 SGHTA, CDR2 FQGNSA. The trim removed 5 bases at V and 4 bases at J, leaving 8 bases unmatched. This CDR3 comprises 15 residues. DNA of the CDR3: TGTGCCAGCAGCCCAAGCCGGACAGGATACAATGAGCAGTTCTTC. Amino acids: CASSPSRTGYNEQFF.

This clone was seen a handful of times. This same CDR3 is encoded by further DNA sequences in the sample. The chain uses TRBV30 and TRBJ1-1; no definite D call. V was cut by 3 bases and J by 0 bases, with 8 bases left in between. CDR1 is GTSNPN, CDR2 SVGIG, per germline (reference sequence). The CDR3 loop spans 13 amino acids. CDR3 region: CAWSPSLNTEAFF. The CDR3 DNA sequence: TGTGCCTGGAGCCCGAGTTTGAACACTGAAGCTTTCTTT.

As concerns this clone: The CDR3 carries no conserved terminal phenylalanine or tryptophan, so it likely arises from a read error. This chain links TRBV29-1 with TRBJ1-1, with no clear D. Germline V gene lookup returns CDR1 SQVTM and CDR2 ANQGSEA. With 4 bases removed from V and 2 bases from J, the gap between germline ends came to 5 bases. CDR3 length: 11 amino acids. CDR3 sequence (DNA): TGCAGCGTTGTTCGTAACACTGAAGCTTTCCTT. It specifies CSVVRNTEAFL.

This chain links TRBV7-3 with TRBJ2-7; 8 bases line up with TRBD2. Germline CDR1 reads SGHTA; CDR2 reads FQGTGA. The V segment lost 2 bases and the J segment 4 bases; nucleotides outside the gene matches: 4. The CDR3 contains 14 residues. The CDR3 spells CASSLVLAEYEQYF. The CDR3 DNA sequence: TGTGCCAGCAGCTTAGTACTAGCGGAGTACGAGCAGTACTTC.

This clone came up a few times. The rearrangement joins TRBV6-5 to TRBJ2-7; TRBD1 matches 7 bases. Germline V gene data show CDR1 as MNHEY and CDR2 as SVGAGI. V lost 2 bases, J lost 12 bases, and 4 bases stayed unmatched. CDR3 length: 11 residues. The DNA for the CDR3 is TGTGCCAGCAGTTACGAGGGACAGATGTACTTC. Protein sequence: CASSYEGQMYF.

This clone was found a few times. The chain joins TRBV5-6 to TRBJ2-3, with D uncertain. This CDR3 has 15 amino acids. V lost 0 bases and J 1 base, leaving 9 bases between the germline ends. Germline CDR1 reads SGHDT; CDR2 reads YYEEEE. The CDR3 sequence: CASSLAATGTDTQYF. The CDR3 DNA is TGTGCCAGCAGCTTGGCGGCGACTGGCACAGATACGCAGTATTTT.

The CDR3 loop reads CATAWGSNTEAFF. In DNA form, the CDR3 reads TGTGCCACGGCGTGGGGGTCGAACACTGAAGCTTTCTTT. The chain has TRBV10-3 and TRBJ1-1, with D maybe TRBD1 (5 bases). The germline V and J ends were trimmed by 10 bases and 1 base, with 13 bases remaining between them. The germline gives CDR1 ENHRY, CDR2 SYGVKD. The CDR3 contains 13 residues.

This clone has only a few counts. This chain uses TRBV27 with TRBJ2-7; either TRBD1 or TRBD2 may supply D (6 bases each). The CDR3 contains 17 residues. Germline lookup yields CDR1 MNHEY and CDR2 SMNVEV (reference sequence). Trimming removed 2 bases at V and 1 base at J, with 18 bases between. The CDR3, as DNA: TGTGCCAGCAGTTTAGGGTGGCGGGACACCGGTTCCTACGAGCAGTACTTC. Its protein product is CASSLGWRDTGSYEQYF.